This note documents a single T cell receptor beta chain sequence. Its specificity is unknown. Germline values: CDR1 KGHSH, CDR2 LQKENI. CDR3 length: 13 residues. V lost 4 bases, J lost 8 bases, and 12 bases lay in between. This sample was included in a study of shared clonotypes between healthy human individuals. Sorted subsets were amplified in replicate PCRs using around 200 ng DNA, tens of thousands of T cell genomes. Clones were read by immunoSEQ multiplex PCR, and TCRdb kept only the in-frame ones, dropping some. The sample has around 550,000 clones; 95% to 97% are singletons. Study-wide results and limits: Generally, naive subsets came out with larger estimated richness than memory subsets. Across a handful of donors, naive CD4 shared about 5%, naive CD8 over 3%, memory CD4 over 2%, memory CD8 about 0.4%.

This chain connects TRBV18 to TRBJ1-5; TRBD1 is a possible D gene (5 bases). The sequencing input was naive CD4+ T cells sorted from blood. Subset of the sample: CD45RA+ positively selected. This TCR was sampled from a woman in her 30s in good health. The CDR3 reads CASSRTLGEPQHF. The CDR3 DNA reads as TGTGCCAGCTCACGCACCTTGGGGGAGCCCCAGCATTTT.